This TCR beta chain originates from a study of shared clonotypes between healthy human individuals. Points from the study as a whole: Across a handful of donors, naive CD4 shared 5% to 5.5%, naive CD8 under 4%, memory CD4 roughly 2.4%, memory CD8 about 0.4%. Rarefaction curves obtained for sorted subsets showed sequencing incomplete despite large depth.

CD45RO-negative, CCR7-selected cells formed the naive CD8 fraction, which excluded terminally differentiated effector memory CD45RA+ cells. For this clone: Its antigen is still unknown.

Method: immunoSEQ multiplex PCR; TCRdb's copy keeps in-frame clones and lacks some. The sample includes nearly 2 million clones, just under 95% of them seen just once. Germline CDR1 and CDR2: MNHNY and SVGAGI (reference sequence). The CDR3 sequence is 14 residues long. The V and J ends lost 2 bases and 8 bases respectively, with 15 bases between them. The receptor was derived from a man younger than 35 in good health. The V and J genes are TRBV6-6 and TRBJ1-2; D not certain. The source material was naive CD8+ T cells sorted from blood. The CDR3: CASSYTEGSGGYTF. The CDR3 coding sequence is TGTGCCAGCAGTTACACGGAAGGTTCTGGGGGCTACACCTTC.